This is a list of T cell receptor beta chains from one sample in a study of response to subunit inactivated influenza vaccine. TCRdb analysed the RT-PCR reads with MiXCR anew, one entry per CDR3 protein. The table shows 500,000 to 750,000 distinct CDR3 sequences, with around 15% occurring only once. The specimen was PBMCs from blood, collected about 13 days after vaccination. The source of these receptors is a man aged 50-59 years who received an inactivated influenza vaccine. Each CDR3 is given with its conserved first and last residue. Each record gives: J gene, V gene, CDR3 length, CDR3 protein.

J: TRBJ2-5; V: TRBV5-1; length: 15; CDR3: CASSSNRYQTETQYF
J: TRBJ2-3; V: TRBV30; length: 16; CDR3: CAWRKLGLAGGDTQYF
J: TRBJ2-7; V: TRBV6-2/TRBV6-3; length: 15; CDR3: CASSYLDRGSYEQYF
J: TRBJ2-7; V: TRBV18; length: 13; CDR3: CASSPNRRYEQYF
J: TRBJ2-7; V: TRBV6-1; length: 15; CDR3: CASSHGLPGSYEQYF
J: TRBJ2-2; V: TRBV18; length: 15; CDR3: CASSPGLSRTGELFF
J: TRBJ2-5; V: TRBV7-2; length: 17; CDR3: CASSSQLGGRSQETQYF
J: TRBJ2-2; V: TRBV5-1; length: 15; CDR3: CASSTGTANTGELFF
J: TRBJ1-1; V: TRBV11-2; length: 15; CDR3: CASSLVGGGRTEAFF
J: TRBJ2-7; V: TRBV7-9; length: 15; CDR3: CASSSRGQARNEQYF
J: TRBJ2-3; V: TRBV12-3/TRBV12-4; length: 15; CDR3: CASPGKQGYQDTQYF
J: TRBJ2-6; V: TRBV7-2; length: 11; CDR3: CASSAGDVLTF
J: TRBJ2-3; V: TRBV7-2; length: 14; CDR3: CASSSRTPGNTQYF
J: TRBJ1-2; V: TRBV20-1; length: 13; CDR3: CSASRQPGWGYTF
J: TRBJ2-1; V: TRBV7-8; length: 16; CDR3: CASRFLAAGLYNEQFF
J: TRBJ2-2; V: TRBV29-1; length: 16; CDR3: CSVEVPGPHNTGELFF
J: TRBJ1-6; V: TRBV7-2; length: 15; CDR3: CASSRTQGARSPLHF
J: TRBJ2-3; V: TRBV12-3/TRBV12-4; length: 14; CDR3: CASNIQGSTDTQYF
J: TRBJ2-1; V: TRBV10-3; length: 18; CDR3: CAISDRTSSGGSYNEQFF
J: TRBJ1-4; V: TRBV18; length: 17; CDR3: CASSPPSAGVANEKLFF
J: TRBJ1-6; V: TRBV6-1; length: 14; CDR3: CASSGTGNNSPLHF
J: TRBJ2-2; V: TRBV6-5; length: 15; CDR3: CASSYSDRVNRELFF
J: TRBJ2-2; V: TRBV20-1; length: 13; CDR3: CSGRGHRTGELFF
J: TRBJ2-4; V: TRBV15; length: 16; CDR3: CATSSNPGTAKNIQYF